One sample yielded the 24 T cell receptor beta chains listed below, sequenced in a study of blood T cell repertoires in COVID-19. Produced via immunoSEQ multiplex PCR; TCRdb's table is partial and in-frame only. The profile shows about 68,000 clones, approximately 81% of them singletons. The sequencing input was peripheral blood. The receptor set was obtained from a man aged 45 to 65 with active COVID-19.

The V and J genes are TRBV7-9 and TRBJ1-4; no firm D call. CDR3 size: 14 residues. Trimming removed 0 bases at V and 7 bases at J, with 9 bases between. The germline gives CDR1 SEHNR, CDR2 FQNEAQ (reference sequence). CDR3 coding DNA: TGTGCCAGCAGCTTAGCCGGAGATGGTGAAAAACTGTTTTTT. Its translation: CASSLAGDGEKLFF.

This clone was seen a handful of times. This chain joins TRBV19 and TRBJ1-5; D ambiguous. The CDR3 loop spans 12 amino acids. Germline values: CDR1 LNHDA, CDR2 SQIVND (reference sequence). Trimming took off 3 bases at V and 9 bases at J, with 9 bases between the two ends. In DNA, the CDR3 is TGTGCCAGTAGTATGGACGGGAGGCCCCAGCATTTT. It encodes CASSMDGRPQHF.

The rearrangement uses TRBV7-9 and TRBJ2-5; D not resolved. V was trimmed by 2 bases and J by 5 bases, leaving 9 bases between them. CDR1 and CDR2 from the germline V gene are SEHNR and FQNEAQ (reference sequence). The CDR3 totals 13 residues. CDR3 DNA sequence: TGTGCCAGCAGCTTACGACATTTGGAGACCCAGTACTTC. Residues: CASSLRHLETQYF.

The chain uses TRBV19 and TRBJ1-5; tentative D call: TRBD1 (6 bases). Germline CDR1 and CDR2: LNHDA and SQIVND (reference sequence). Deletions cut 3 bases from V and 2 bases from J, with 11 bases between. The CDR3 length is 15 residues. The chain's CDR3 is CASSIWGQGNQPQHF. In DNA, the CDR3 is TGTGCCAGTAGTATTTGGGGGCAGGGCAATCAGCCCCAGCATTTT.

This clone was detected a few times. The V call is TRBV7-9, the J call TRBJ2-7, with 7 positions matching TRBD2. Germline V gives CDR1 SEHNR, CDR2 FQNEAQ (reference sequence). V was pared by 5 bases and J by 2 bases, with 9 bases of the junction left unmatched. This CDR3 has 15 amino acids. CDR3 amino acids: CASSLDRDYAYEQYF. CDR3 DNA sequence: TGTGCCAGCAGCCTAGATCGGGACTACGCCTACGAGCAGTACTTC.

The rearrangement joins TRBV12-3 or TRBV12-4 to TRBJ1-4; a possible D gene is TRBD1 (6 bases). This CDR3 contains 13 residues. V gave up 6 bases and J gave up 8 bases, with 13 bases separating them. DNA for the CDR3: TGTGCCAGCAGGGTGGGGGCACAGGAAAAACTGTTTTTT. The encoded protein is CASRVGAQEKLFF.

The chain couples TRBV7-2 to TRBJ1-5; no clear D. V was clipped by 1 base and J by 4 bases, with 11 bases between them. CDR3 length: 15 amino acids. CDR1 SGHTA and CDR2 FQGNSA come from the germline V gene. CDR3 amino acids: CASSLGARENQPQHF. The DNA of the CDR3 is TGTGCCAGCAGCTTAGGGGCGCGGGAAAATCAGCCCCAGCATTTT.

The chain carries TRBV30 and TRBJ1-5; D ambiguous. Trimming cost V 0 bases and J 6 bases, with 18 bases left between them. The CDR3 covers 16 residues. Germline V gene sequence: CDR1 GTSNPN, CDR2 SVGIG (reference sequence). CDR3 in amino acids: CAWSVAGIGLGQPQHF. The CDR3 DNA is TGTGCCTGGAGTGTCGCGGGGATTGGACTGGGTCAGCCCCAGCATTTT.

This chain connects TRBV4-1 to TRBJ1-5; TRBD1 aligns across 7 bases. The CDR3 has 16 residues. V gave up 4 bases and J gave up 4 bases; unmatched junction bases: 10. CDR1 MGHRA and CDR2 YSYEKL come from the germline V gene. CDR3 bases: TGCGCCAGCAGCCCCGAAATACAGGGGAGGAATCAGCCCCAGCATTTT. Protein sequence: CASSPEIQGRNQPQHF.

This clone showed up just a few times. The genes are TRBV6-1 and TRBJ1-1, with D hard to call. CDR1 and CDR2 from the germline V gene are MNHNS and SASEGT. The CDR3 is 12 residues long. The ends were cut back, 1 base at V and 7 bases at J, with 7 bases in the middle. This CDR3 reads CASSEGTREAFF. CDR3 sequence (DNA): TGTGCCAGCAGTGAAGGGACTCGTGAAGCTTTCTTT.

This chain links TRBV2 with TRBJ2-1, with 12 bases fitting TRBD2. Trimming took 6 bases from V and 0 from J; bases not matched to a gene: 6. The CDR3 sequence is 17 residues long. Germline CDR1 is SNHLY and CDR2 is FYNNEI. In nucleotides, the CDR3 is TGTGCCAGCAGGGGACTAGCGGGTCTCAGCTCCTACAATGAGCAGTTCTTC. This sequence encodes CASRGLAGLSSYNEQFF.

The chain joins TRBV6-5 to TRBJ1-2, with D unclear. Germline V gives CDR1 MNHEY, CDR2 SVGAGI. V was pared by 0 bases and J by 4 bases, with 6 bases between. CDR3 length: 13 amino acids. Written as DNA, the CDR3 is TGTGCCAGCAGTTACTCGACTGGCTATGGCTACACCTTC. Residues: CASSYSTGYGYTF.

The J gene is TRBJ1-5, the V gene TRBV6-2 or TRBV6-3, with D tentatively TRBD1 (6 bases). In germline, CDR1 is MNHEY, CDR2 SVGEGT. V lost 0 bases and J lost 3, with 9 bases in between. The CDR3 consists of 15 residues. CDR3 loop: CASSYSGHLNQPQHF. The CDR3 nucleotides are TGTGCCAGCAGTTACTCGGGACACCTCAATCAGCCCCAGCATTTT.

This chain connects TRBV7-6 to TRBJ1-1, with a tentative D call TRBD1 (5 bases). Trimming cost V 4 bases and J 4 bases, with 13 bases left between them. Germline V gene data show CDR1 as SGHVS and CDR2 as FNYEAQ. The length of the CDR3 is 14 residues. Here the CDR3 reads CASSSLGEGTEAFF. The DNA for the CDR3 is TGTGCCAGCAGCTCCCTGGGGGAGGGCACTGAAGCTTTCTTT.

V gene TRBV12-3 or TRBV12-4 combines with J gene TRBJ1-1; D gene unclear. V lost 1 base and J 2 bases, leaving 2 bases between the germline ends. This CDR3 is built from 12 residues. The CDR3 spells CASSLVNTEAFF. CDR3 coding DNA: TGTGCCAGCAGTTTAGTAAACACTGAAGCTTTCTTT.

This chain joins TRBV4-2 and TRBJ2-3, with TRBD2 as a possible D gene (5 bases). V lost 3 bases and J 1 base, leaving 17 bases between the germline ends. The CDR3 runs 17 residues. The germline CDR1 and CDR2 sequences are LGHNA and YNFKEQ. The CDR3 is CASSHPLEDPGTDTQYF. The CDR3 region has the DNA TGTGCCAGCAGCCACCCTCTGGAGGACCCGGGCACAGATACGCAGTATTTT.

The chain has TRBV19 and TRBJ2-2; possible D gene TRBD2, 6 bases. The germline V gene has CDR1 LNHDA and CDR2 SQIVND (reference sequence). The CDR3 runs to 17 residues. V was cut by 2 bases and J by 1 base, with 14 bases left in between. The CDR3 DNA sequence: TGTGCCAGTAGTATATCTGGAGCGGGTGGGAACACCGGGGAGCTGTTTTTT. Encoded protein: CASSISGAGGNTGELFF.

This chain uses TRBV18 with TRBJ1-4, with TRBD1 as a possible D gene (5 bases). The CDR3 has 15 amino acids. CDR1 is KGHSH and CDR2 is LQKENI in the germline V gene. V lost 2 bases and J 8 bases, leaving 15 bases between the germline ends. CDR3 sequence (DNA): TGTGCCAGCTCACCAGGCAGCCAGGGCGGCGAAAAACTGTTTTTT. Its protein product is CASSPGSQGGEKLFF.

V gene TRBV2 combines with J gene TRBJ2-7, with 7 bases fitting TRBD2. The length of the CDR3 is 13 residues. With V trimmed by 3 bases and J by 5 bases, 4 bases remained unmatched. Germline V gene lookup returns CDR1 SNHLY and CDR2 FYNNEI. CDR3 DNA: TGTGCCAGCAGTGAGTCGCGGGGGAACGAGCAGTACTTC. Translation: CASSESRGNEQYF.

The V call is TRBV6-5, the J call TRBJ2-3; perhaps TRBD2 as D (5 bases). Trimming took 6 bases from V and 4 from J, leaving 11 bases between them. Germline V gene lookup returns CDR1 MNHEY and CDR2 SVGAGI. This CDR3 is built from 13 residues. CDR3 bases: TGTGCCAGCAGCCTGCCGGGGTCAGATACGCAGTATTTT. This codes for CASSLPGSDTQYF.

This clone has a single count. The chain recombines TRBV9 with TRBJ2-7; no firm D call. V gave up 5 bases and J gave up 3 bases, with 21 bases separating them. CDR1 and CDR2 from the germline V gene are SGDLS and YYNGEE. CDR3 length equals 16 residues. Here the CDR3 reads CASSRQALPTIYEQYF. The DNA of the CDR3 is TGTGCCAGCAGTCGTCAGGCCCTCCCAACCATCTACGAGCAGTACTTC.

J is TRBJ2-2 and V is TRBV5-1, with D possibly TRBD1 on 6 matching bases. CDR3 length: 15 residues. V was clipped by 0 bases and J by 5 bases, with 11 bases between them. The germline V gene has CDR1 SGHRS and CDR2 YFSETQ. The CDR3 DNA reads as TGCGCCAGCAGCTTGGGCCAACAGGGAACCGGGGAGCTGTTTTTT. This gives the protein CASSLGQQGTGELFF.

The chain joins TRBV27 to TRBJ2-1, with a possible D match to TRBD1 (5 bases). Trimming took 5 bases from V and 3 from J, leaving 20 bases between them. CDR1 and CDR2 (germline): MNHEY, SMNVEV (reference sequence). CDR3 length equals 17 residues. CDR3 sequence reads: CASSLRRQSSYYNEQFF. DNA of the CDR3: TGTGCCAGCAGTCTAAGAAGACAGTCCTCATACTACAATGAGCAGTTCTTC.

The J gene is TRBJ1-2, the V gene TRBV6-4, with TRBD1 as a possible D gene (5 bases). From germline, CDR1 is MRHNA and CDR2 SNTAGT. The CDR3 sequence is 14 residues long. Trimming pared 6 bases from V and 4 bases from J, leaving 15 bases between. The CDR3 spells CASRTDSIPYGYTF. CDR3 DNA sequence: TGTGCCAGCAGGACTGACAGTATTCCCTATGGCTACACCTTC.